This T cell receptor beta chain was sequenced during a study of T cells in Graves' hyperthyroidism and ophthalmopathy. The study's findings and limits: The blood repertoire included most of the expanded thyroid clonotypes above 0.001.

Orbital computed tomography, thyroid ultrasound, serum thyroxine and TRAb, and clinical symptoms together informed the diagnoses. V was pared by 0 bases and J by 12 bases, with 9 bases of the junction left unmatched. Germline CDR1 reads LNHNV; CDR2 reads YYDKDF (reference sequence). The CDR3 is 15 amino acids. Researchers amplified the TCR beta CDR3 regions from RNA transcripts. HTBI primers were employed in a first-round RT-PCR of the TCR CDR3. In TCRdb, the multiplex PCR reads were re-called with MiXCR into one record per CDR3 protein. The sample has some 560,000 distinct CDR3 sequences, about 15% seen once. On this clonotype itself: Its antigen remains unknown.

The sample consisted of blood. The chain carries TRBV15 and TRBJ1-5, with 9 positions matching TRBD1. This clonotype was sampled from a woman under 40 with Graves' hyperthyroidism. The CDR3 DNA sequence: TGTGCCACCAGCAGAGATCGAACTCCGGGACAGGGCCAGCATTTT. This gives the protein CATSRDRTPGQGQHF.